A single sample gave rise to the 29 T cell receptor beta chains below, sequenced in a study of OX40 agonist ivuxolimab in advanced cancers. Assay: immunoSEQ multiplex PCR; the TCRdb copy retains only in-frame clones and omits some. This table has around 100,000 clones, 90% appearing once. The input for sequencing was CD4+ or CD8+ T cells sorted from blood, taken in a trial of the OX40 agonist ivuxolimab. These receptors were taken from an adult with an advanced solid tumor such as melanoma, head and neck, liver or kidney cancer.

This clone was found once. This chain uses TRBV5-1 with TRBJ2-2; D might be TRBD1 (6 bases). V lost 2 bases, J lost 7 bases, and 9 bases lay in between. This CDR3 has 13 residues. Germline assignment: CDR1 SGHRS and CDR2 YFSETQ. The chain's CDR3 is CASSLQGLGELFF. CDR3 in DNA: TGCGCCAGCAGCTTACAGGGCCTCGGGGAGCTGTTTTTT. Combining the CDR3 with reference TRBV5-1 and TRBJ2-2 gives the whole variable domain KAGVTQTPRYLIKTRGQQVTLSCSPISGHRSVSWYQQTPGQGLQFLFEYFSETQRNKGNFPGRFSGRQFSNSRSEMNVSTLELGDSALYLCASSLQGLGELFFGEGSRLTVL.

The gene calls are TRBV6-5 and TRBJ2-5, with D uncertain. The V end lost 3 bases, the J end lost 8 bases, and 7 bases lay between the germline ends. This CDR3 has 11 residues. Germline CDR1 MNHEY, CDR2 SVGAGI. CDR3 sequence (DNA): TGTGCCAGCAGTTATCTCGATACCCAGTACTTC. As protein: CASSYLDTQYF.

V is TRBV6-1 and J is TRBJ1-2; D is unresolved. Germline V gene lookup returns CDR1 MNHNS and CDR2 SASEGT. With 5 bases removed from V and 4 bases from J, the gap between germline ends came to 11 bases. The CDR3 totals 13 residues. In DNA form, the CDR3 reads TGTGCCAGCAGTCGAGACGGGCTCTATGGCTACACCTTC. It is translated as CASSRDGLYGYTF.

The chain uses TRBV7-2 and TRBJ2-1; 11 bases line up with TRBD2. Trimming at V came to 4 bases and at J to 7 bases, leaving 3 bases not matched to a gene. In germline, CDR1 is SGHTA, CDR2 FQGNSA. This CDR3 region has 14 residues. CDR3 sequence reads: CASSSSSGGNEQFF. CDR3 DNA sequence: TGTGCCAGCAGCTCCTCTAGCGGGGGGAATGAGCAGTTCTTC.

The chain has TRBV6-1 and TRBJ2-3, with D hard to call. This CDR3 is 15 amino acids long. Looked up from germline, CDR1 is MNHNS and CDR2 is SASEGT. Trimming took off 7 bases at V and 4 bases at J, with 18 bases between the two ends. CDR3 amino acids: CASTSLEFVADTQYF. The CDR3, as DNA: TGTGCCAGCACATCCCTGGAATTCGTCGCAGATACGCAGTATTTT.

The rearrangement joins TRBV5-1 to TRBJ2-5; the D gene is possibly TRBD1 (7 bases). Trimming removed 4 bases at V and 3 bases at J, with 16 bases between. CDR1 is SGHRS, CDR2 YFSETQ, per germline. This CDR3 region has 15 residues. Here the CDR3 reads CASSPSGRGEETQYF. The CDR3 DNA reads TGCGCCAGCAGCCCGTCCGGCAGGGGGGAAGAGACCCAGTACTTC.

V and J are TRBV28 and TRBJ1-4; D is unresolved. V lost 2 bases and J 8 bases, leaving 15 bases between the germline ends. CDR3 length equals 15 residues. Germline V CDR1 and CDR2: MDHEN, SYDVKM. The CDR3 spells CASSLPPVVGEKLFF. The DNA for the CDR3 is TGTGCCAGCAGTTTACCGCCGGTGGTCGGGGAAAAACTGTTTTTT.

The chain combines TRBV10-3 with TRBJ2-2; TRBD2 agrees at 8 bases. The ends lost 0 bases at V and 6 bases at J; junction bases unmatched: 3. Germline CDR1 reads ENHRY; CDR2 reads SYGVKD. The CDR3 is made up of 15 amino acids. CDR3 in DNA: TGTGCCATCAGTGAGTCGCGACTAGCGTCCGGGGAGCTGTTTTTT. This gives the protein CAISESRLASGELFF.

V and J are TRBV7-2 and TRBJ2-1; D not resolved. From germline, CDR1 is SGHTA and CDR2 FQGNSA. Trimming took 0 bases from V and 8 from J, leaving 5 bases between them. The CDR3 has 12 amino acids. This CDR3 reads CASSLARYEQFF. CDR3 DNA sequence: TGTGCCAGCAGCTTAGCGCGGTATGAGCAGTTCTTC.

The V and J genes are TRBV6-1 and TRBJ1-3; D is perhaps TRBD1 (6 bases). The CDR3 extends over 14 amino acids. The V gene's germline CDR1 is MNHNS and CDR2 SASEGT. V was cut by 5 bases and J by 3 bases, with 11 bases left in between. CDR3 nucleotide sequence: TGTGCCAGCAGTCGGGGGGGGCTTGGAAACACCATATATTTT. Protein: CASSRGGLGNTIYF.

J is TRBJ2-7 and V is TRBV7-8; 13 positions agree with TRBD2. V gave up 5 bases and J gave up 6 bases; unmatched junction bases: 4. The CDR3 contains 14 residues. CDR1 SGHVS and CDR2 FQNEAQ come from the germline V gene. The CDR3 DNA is TGTGCCAGCAGCCCGGGACTAGCGGGGCTCGAGCAGTACTTC. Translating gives CASSPGLAGLEQYF.

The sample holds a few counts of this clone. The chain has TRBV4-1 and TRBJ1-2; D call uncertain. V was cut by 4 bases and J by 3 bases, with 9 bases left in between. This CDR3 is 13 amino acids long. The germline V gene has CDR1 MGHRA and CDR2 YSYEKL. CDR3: CASSPMVDYGYTF. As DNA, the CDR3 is TGCGCCAGCAGCCCTATGGTCGACTATGGCTACACCTTC.

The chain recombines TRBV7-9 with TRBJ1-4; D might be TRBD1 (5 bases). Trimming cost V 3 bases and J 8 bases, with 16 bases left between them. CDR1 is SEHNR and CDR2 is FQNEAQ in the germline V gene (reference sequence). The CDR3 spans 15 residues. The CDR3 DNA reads TGTGCCAGCAGCTTGAGCTCCGGGCCAGGGGAAAAACTGTTTTTT. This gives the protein CASSLSSGPGEKLFF.

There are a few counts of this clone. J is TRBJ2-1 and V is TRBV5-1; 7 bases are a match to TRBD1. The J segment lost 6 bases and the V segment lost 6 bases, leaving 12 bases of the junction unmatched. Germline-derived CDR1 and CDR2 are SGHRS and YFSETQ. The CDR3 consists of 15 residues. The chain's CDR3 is CASNPESRTGNEQFF. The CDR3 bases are TGCGCCAGCAACCCAGAATCAAGGACAGGCAATGAGCAGTTCTTC. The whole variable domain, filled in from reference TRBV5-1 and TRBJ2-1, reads KAGVTQTPRYLIKTRGQQVTLSCSPISGHRSVSWYQQTPGQGLQFLFEYFSETQRNKGNFPGRFSGRQFSNSRSEMNVSTLELGDSALYLCASNPESRTGNEQFFGPGTRLTVL.

Written as DNA, the CDR3 is TGTGCCAGCAGCTTAGATCTGGGGTACTCTGGACCCGGATATTTT. Amino acid sequence: CASSLDLGYSGPGYF. The chain joins TRBV11-2 to TRBJ1-3; D gene unclear. Trimming stripped 0 bases from V and 15 bases from J, with 21 bases between. The germline gives CDR1 SGHAT, CDR2 FQNNGV. The CDR3 has 15 residues.

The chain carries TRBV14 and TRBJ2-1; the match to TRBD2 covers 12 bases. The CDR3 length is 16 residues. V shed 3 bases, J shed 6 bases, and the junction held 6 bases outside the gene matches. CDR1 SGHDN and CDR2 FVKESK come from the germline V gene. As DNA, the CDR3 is TGTGCCAGCAGCCAGCTCCTAGCGGGGGGGTTCAATGAGCAGTTCTTC. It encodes CASSQLLAGGFNEQFF.

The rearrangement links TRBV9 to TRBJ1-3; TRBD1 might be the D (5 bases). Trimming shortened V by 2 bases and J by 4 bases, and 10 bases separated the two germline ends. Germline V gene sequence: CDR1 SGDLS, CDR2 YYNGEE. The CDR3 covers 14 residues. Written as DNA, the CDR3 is TGTGCCAGCAGCGTCAGGGCAGCAGGAAACACCATATATTTT. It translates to CASSVRAAGNTIYF.

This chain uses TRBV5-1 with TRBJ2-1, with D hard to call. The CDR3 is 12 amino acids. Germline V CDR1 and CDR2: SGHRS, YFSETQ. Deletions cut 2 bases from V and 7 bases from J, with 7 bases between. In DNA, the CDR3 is TGCGCCAGCAGCTTAAGTGGAAATGAGCAGTTCTTC. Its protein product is CASSLSGNEQFF.

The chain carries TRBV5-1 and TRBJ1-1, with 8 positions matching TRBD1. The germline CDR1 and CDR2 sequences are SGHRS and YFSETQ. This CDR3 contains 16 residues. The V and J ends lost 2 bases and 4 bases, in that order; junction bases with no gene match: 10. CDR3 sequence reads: CASSFRGRGLGTEAFF. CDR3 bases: TGCGCCAGCAGCTTCCGGGGCAGGGGGCTGGGCACTGAAGCTTTCTTT.

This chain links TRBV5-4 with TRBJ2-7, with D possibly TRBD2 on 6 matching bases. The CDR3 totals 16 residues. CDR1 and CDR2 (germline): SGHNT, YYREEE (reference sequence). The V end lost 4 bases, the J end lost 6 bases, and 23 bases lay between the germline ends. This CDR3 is CASSPKGGIVPREQYF. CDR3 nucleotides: TGTGCCAGCAGCCCCAAAGGAGGGATCGTCCCTCGCGAGCAGTACTTC. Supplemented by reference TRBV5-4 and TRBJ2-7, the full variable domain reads ETGVTQSPTHLIKTRGQQVTLRCSSQSGHNTVSWYQQALGQGPQFIFQYYREEENGRGNFPPRFSGLQFPNYSSELNVNALELDDSALYLCASSPKGGIVPREQYFGPGTRLTVT.

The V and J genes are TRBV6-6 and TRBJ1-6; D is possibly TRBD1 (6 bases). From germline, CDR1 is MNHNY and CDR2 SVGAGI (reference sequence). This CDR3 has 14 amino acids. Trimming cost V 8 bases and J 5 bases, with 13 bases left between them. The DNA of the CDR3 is TGTGCCAGCGGGCTGCGGACAGATAATTCACCCCTCCACTTT. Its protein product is CASGLRTDNSPLHF.

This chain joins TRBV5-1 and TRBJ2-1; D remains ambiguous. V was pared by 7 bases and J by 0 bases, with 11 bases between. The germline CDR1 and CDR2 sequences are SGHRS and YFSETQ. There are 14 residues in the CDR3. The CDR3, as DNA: TGCGCCAGCTCCGGGCCAAGCTCCTACAATGAGCAGTTCTTC. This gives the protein CASSGPSSYNEQFF. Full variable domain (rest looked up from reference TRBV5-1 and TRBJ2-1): KAGVTQTPRYLIKTRGQQVTLSCSPISGHRSVSWYQQTPGQGLQFLFEYFSETQRNKGNFPGRFSGRQFSNSRSEMNVSTLELGDSALYLCASSGPSSYNEQFFGPGTRLTVL.

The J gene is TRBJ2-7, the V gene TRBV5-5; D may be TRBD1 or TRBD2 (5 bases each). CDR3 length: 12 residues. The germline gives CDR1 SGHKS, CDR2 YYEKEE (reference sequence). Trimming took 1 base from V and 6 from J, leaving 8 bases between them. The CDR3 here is CASSLRGVEQYF. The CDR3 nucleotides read TGTGCCAGCAGCTTGAGAGGGGTCGAGCAGTACTTC.

CDR3 sequence reads: CASSLRGRETQYF. CDR3 nucleotide sequence: TGTGCCAGCAGCCTCCGGGGTCGAGAGACCCAGTACTTC. The chain combines TRBV16 with TRBJ2-5, with D possibly TRBD2 on 5 matching bases. The CDR3 is 13 residues long. Looked up from germline, CDR1 is KGHSY and CDR2 is FQNENV. Trimming left V 4 bases short and J 4 bases short, with 10 bases between.

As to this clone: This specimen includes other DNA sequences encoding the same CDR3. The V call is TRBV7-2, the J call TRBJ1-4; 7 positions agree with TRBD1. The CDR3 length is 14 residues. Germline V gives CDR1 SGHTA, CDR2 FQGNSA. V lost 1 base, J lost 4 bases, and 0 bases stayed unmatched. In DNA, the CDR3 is TGTGCCAGCAGCTTAGACAGGGGTAATGAAAAACTGTTTTTT. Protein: CASSLDRGNEKLFF.

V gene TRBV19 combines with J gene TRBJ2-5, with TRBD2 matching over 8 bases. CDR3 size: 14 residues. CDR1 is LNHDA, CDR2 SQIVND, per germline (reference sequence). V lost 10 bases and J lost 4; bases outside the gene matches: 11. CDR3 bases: TGTGCCACCCAAGTCGGGGGGGCACGAGAGACCCAGTACTTC. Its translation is CATQVGGARETQYF.

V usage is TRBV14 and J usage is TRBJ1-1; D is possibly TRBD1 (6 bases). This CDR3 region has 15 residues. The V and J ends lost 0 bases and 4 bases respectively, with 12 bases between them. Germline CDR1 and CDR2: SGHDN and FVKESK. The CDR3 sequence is CASSQDIIQGTEAFF. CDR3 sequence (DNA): TGTGCCAGCAGCCAAGATATAATACAGGGCACTGAAGCTTTCTTT.

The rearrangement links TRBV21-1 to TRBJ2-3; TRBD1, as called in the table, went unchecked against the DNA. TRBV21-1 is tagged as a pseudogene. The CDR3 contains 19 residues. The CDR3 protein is CASSKGRAPDRGRPDTQYF. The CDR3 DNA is TGTGCCAGCAGCAAAGGCCGTGCCCCGGACAGGGGGCGGCCAGATACGCAGTATTTT.

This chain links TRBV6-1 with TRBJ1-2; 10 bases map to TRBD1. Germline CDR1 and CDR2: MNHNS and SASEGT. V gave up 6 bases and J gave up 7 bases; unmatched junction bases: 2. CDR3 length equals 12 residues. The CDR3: CASRTGGGGYTF. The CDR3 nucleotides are TGTGCCAGCAGGACAGGGGGCGGTGGCTACACCTTC.